A selection of T cell receptor beta chains follows, all from one sample in a study of OX40 agonist ivuxolimab in advanced cancers. Sequencing used immunoSEQ multiplex PCR; TCRdb keeps in-frame clones, though not all of them. The sample yields around 85,000 clones, roughly 89% seen once. The material sequenced was CD4+ or CD8+ T cells sorted from blood, taken in a trial of the OX40 agonist ivuxolimab. These receptors all stem from an adult with an advanced solid tumor such as melanoma, head and neck, liver or kidney cancer. Both conserved end residues are part of each CDR3. The D gene is left open where the match is weak. Rows may omit the clone size; those that give it use once, few, many or a size class.

v_gene: TRBV5-4
j_gene: TRBJ2-3
d_gene: -
abundance: -
CDR3aa: CASSPDAIPTDTQYF
CDR3nt: TGTGCCAGCAGCCCGGACGCTATTCCCACAGATACGCAGTATTTT

v_gene: TRBV30
j_gene: TRBJ2-3
d_gene: TRBD2
abundance: once
CDR3aa: CAWSTGLAGGTDTQYF
CDR3nt: TGTGCCTGGAGTACAGGACTAGCGGGAGGAACAGATACGCAGTATTTT

v_gene: TRBV9
j_gene: TRBJ1-4
d_gene: -
abundance: -
CDR3aa: CASSPARGGELNEKLFF
CDR3nt: TGTGCCAGCAGCCCCGCGCGAGGCGGTGAGCTTAATGAAAAACTGTTTTTT

v_gene: TRBV7-9
j_gene: TRBJ2-1
d_gene: -
abundance: -
CDR3aa: CASSLSNEQFF
CDR3nt: TGTGCCAGCAGCTTGAGCAATGAGCAGTTCTTC

v_gene: TRBV4-2
j_gene: TRBJ1-6
d_gene: -
abundance: -
CDR3aa: CASQAAGVLHF
CDR3nt: TGTGCCAGCCAAGCGGCGGGGGTCCTCCACTTT

v_gene: TRBV30
j_gene: TRBJ2-1
d_gene: TRBD2
abundance: -
CDR3aa: CAWSPSSGGEQFF
CDR3nt: TGTGCCTGGAGTCCTTCTAGCGGGGGTGAGCAGTTCTTC

v_gene: TRBV21-1
j_gene: TRBJ2-2
d_gene: -
abundance: -
CDR3aa: CASSKVPGVSNGELFF
CDR3nt: TGTGCCAGCAGCAAAGTTCCGGGAGTGAGTAACGGGGAGCTGTTTTTT

v_gene: TRBV6-1
j_gene: TRBJ2-6
d_gene: -
abundance: -
CDR3aa: CASSERNSGANVLTF
CDR3nt: TGTGCCAGCAGTGAACGGAACTCTGGGGCCAACGTCCTGACTTTC

v_gene: TRBV4-3
j_gene: TRBJ2-6
d_gene: -
abundance: -
CDR3aa: CASSLKGTPGANVLTF
CDR3nt: TGCGCCAGCAGCCTCAAGGGGACCCCTGGGGCCAACGTCCTGACTTTC

v_gene: TRBV30
j_gene: TRBJ1-6
d_gene: -
abundance: -
CDR3aa: CAWTSVPGSPLHF
CDR3nt: TGTGCCTGGACCAGCGTCCCGGGTTCACCCCTCCACTTT

v_gene: TRBV11-2
j_gene: TRBJ2-1
d_gene: -
abundance: -
CDR3aa: CASVSRGSYNEQFF
CDR3nt: TGTGCCAGCGTCAGTCGGGGCTCCTACAATGAGCAGTTCTTC

v_gene: TRBV7-9
j_gene: TRBJ2-3
d_gene: -
abundance: -
CDR3aa: CASSFTLESGTDTQYF
CDR3nt: TGTGCCAGCAGCTTTACTCTGGAATCCGGCACAGATACGCAGTATTTT

v_gene: TRBV11-2
j_gene: TRBJ2-1
d_gene: -
abundance: -
CDR3aa: CASSGRRYEQFF
CDR3nt: TGTGCCAGCAGCGGGCGGAGGTATGAGCAGTTCTTC

v_gene: TRBV15
j_gene: TRBJ1-4
d_gene: -
abundance: -
CDR3aa: CATSRSGTTNEKLFF
CDR3nt: TGTGCCACCAGCAGGTCGGGGACAACTAATGAAAAACTGTTTTTT

v_gene: TRBV6-6
j_gene: TRBJ1-5
d_gene: -
abundance: -
CDR3aa: CASSSDSNQPQHF
CDR3nt: TGTGCCAGCAGTTCGGACAGCAATCAGCCCCAGCATTTT

v_gene: TRBV7-9
j_gene: TRBJ1-1
d_gene: -
abundance: -
CDR3aa: CASSLAGGNTEAFF
CDR3nt: TGTGCCAGCAGCTTAGCAGGGGGAAACACTGAAGCTTTCTTT

v_gene: TRBV6-1
j_gene: TRBJ1-1
d_gene: -
abundance: -
CDR3aa: CASSEEWGVNTEAFF
CDR3nt: TGTGCCAGCAGTGAAGAATGGGGAGTGAACACTGAAGCTTTCTTT

v_gene: TRBV5-4
j_gene: TRBJ2-1
d_gene: TRBD2
abundance: -
CDR3aa: CASSGISGRGNEQFF
CDR3nt: TGTGCCAGCAGCGGAATTAGCGGGAGAGGCAATGAGCAGTTCTTC

v_gene: TRBV7-7
j_gene: TRBJ2-1
d_gene: -
abundance: -
CDR3aa: CASSLAPDNEQFF
CDR3nt: TGTGCTAGCAGCTTAGCTCCGGACAATGAGCAGTTCTTC

v_gene: TRBV27
j_gene: TRBJ2-1
d_gene: TRBD2
abundance: -
CDR3aa: CASSWVSGTSYNEQFF
CDR3nt: TGTGCCAGCAGTTGGGTGAGCGGGACCTCCTACAATGAGCAGTTCTTC

v_gene: TRBV19
j_gene: TRBJ2-1
d_gene: TRBD2
abundance: -
CDR3aa: CASSIGGSGTYNEQFF
CDR3nt: TGTGCCAGTAGTATAGGAGGTAGCGGGACCTACAATGAGCAGTTCTTC

v_gene: TRBV7-8
j_gene: TRBJ2-1
d_gene: -
abundance: -
CDR3aa: CASSFGVGGVSSYNEQFF
CDR3nt: TGTGCCAGCAGCTTCGGGGTTGGGGGAGTAAGCTCCTACAATGAGCAGTTCTTC

v_gene: TRBV4-2
j_gene: TRBJ1-5
d_gene: TRBD1
abundance: -
CDR3aa: CASSHPQGAGNQPQHF
CDR3nt: TGTGCCAGCAGCCATCCCCAGGGGGCCGGCAATCAGCCCCAGCATTTT

v_gene: TRBV7-9
j_gene: TRBJ2-3
d_gene: TRBD2
abundance: -
CDR3aa: CASSPGEREGGDTQYF
CDR3nt: TGTGCCAGCAGCCCGGGGGAGCGGGAGGGCGGAGATACGCAGTATTTT

v_gene: TRBV9
j_gene: TRBJ2-2
d_gene: -
abundance: -
CDR3aa: CASSPRTYTGELFF
CDR3nt: TGTGCCAGCAGCCCCCGGACCTACACCGGGGAGCTGTTTTTT

v_gene: TRBV5-1
j_gene: TRBJ2-5
d_gene: TRBD2
abundance: -
CDR3aa: CASSLDKIRTSGRETQYF
CDR3nt: TGCGCCAGCAGCTTGGATAAAATCAGGACTAGCGGGAGAGAGACCCAGTACTTC